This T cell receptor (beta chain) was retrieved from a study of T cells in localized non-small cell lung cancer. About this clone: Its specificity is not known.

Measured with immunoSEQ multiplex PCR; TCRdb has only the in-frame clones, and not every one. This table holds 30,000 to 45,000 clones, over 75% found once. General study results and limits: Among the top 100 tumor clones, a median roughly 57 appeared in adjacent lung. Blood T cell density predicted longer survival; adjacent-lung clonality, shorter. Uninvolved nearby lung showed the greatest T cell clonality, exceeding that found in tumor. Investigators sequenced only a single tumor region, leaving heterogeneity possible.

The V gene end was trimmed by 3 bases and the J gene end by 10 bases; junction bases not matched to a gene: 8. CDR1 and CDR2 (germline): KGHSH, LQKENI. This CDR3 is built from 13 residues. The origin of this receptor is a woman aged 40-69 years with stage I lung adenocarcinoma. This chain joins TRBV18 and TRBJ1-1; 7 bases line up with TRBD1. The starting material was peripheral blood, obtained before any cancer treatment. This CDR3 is CASSPEGAWGAFF. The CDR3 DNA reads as TGTGCCAGCTCACCTGAGGGGGCCTGGGGAGCTTTCTTT.